The 6 T cell receptor beta chains below all came from one sample that was sequenced in a study of human T cells and chemical hapten exposure. Noted time point: patch test 1, 2 weeks after DPC sensitization. Treatment specified: therapeutic diphenylcyclopropenone sensitization with weekly scalp DPC. TCRdb ran MiXCR on the RACE reads and lists one entry per CDR3 protein. The sample carries some 91,000 distinct CDR3 sequences, 9.5% to 15% recorded once. Sample: whole blood, taken in connection with sensitization to the hapten diphenylcyclopropenone (DPC). The receptors were gathered from a woman aged 40 to 50 with alopecia areata. Some clones in this sample may be carry-over from other donors' samples.

This clonotype was counted a few times. The chain links TRBV5-4 to TRBJ2-1; TRBD2 aligns across 13 bases. CDR1 and CDR2 from the germline V gene are SGHNT and YYREEE (reference sequence). The junction had 6 bases not matched to a gene; V was cut back by 4 bases and J by 5 bases. This CDR3 is built from 16 residues. The CDR3 DNA sequence: TGTGCCAGCAGCCCCGGACTAGCGGGAGCGAACAATGAGCAGTTCTTC. Translated: CASSPGLAGANNEQFF. The variable domain in full, with the rest retrieved from reference TRBV5-4 and TRBJ2-1, is ETGVTQSPTHLIKTRGQQVTLRCSSQSGHNTVSWYQQALGQGPQFIFQYYREEENGRGNFPPRFSGLQFPNYSSELNVNALELDDSALYLCASSPGLAGANNEQFFGPGTRLTVL.

This clonotype was picked up a small number of times. The J gene is TRBJ2-2, the V gene TRBV7-9; unclear D gene. Germline V gene sequence: CDR1 SEHNR, CDR2 FQNEAQ (reference sequence). V was cut by 1 base and J by 8 bases, with 2 bases left in between. The CDR3 length is 11 residues. The CDR3 DNA is TGTGCCAGCAGCTTAGAGGGGGAGCTGTTTTTT. This codes for CASSLEGELFF.

This clonotype was observed a few times. The rearrangement joins TRBV7-2 to TRBJ2-1; TRBD1 might be the D (6 bases). CDR1 is SGHTA, CDR2 FQGNSA, per germline. The CDR3 extends over 15 amino acids. Trimming left V 5 bases short and J 5 bases short, with 16 bases between. Here the CDR3 DNA reads TGTGCCAGCAGCCTTAGAATGTCAGGGGACAATGAGCAGTTCTTC. Its protein product is CASSLRMSGDNEQFF. Based on the CDR3 plus reference TRBV7-2 and TRBJ2-1, the full variable domain is GAGVSQSPSNKVTEKGKDVELRCDPISGHTALYWYRQSLGQGLEFLIYFQGNSAPDKSGLPSDRFSAERTGGSVSTLTIQRTQQEDSAVYLCASSLRMSGDNEQFFGPGTRLTVL.

This clonotype was seen a few times. The chain links TRBV5-1 to TRBJ1-4, with D possibly matching TRBD1 (5 bases). CDR1 is SGHRS, CDR2 YFSETQ, per germline. This CDR3 has 15 residues. Deletions cut 1 base from V and 2 bases from J, with 9 bases between. The CDR3 reads CASSLIPGTNEKLFF. The DNA for the CDR3 is TGCGCCAGCAGCTTGATACCAGGGACTAATGAAAAACTGTTTTTT.

This rearrangement joins TRBV7-9 to TRBJ2-7; TRBD2 is a possible D gene (6 bases). The germline V gene has CDR1 SEHNR and CDR2 FQNEAQ (reference sequence). CDR3 size: 11 residues. The germline V and J ends were trimmed by 8 bases and 9 bases, with 14 bases remaining between them. CDR3 DNA sequence: TGTGCCAGCGGACGGGAGCAGGGGCAGTACTTC. It specifies CASGREQGQYF. Variable domain in full (rest from reference TRBV7-9 and TRBJ2-7): DTGVSQNPRHKITKRGQNVTFRCDPISEHNRLYWYRQTLGQGPEFLTYFQNEAQLEKSRLLSDRFSAERPKGSFSTLEIQRTEQGDSAMYLCASGREQGQYFGPGTRLTVT.

This clonotype came up many times. The chain couples TRBV21-1 to TRBJ2-1; the D call TRBD2 from the table was never checked on the DNA. TRBV21-1 is marked as a pseudogene. The CDR3 has 17 amino acids. The CDR3 DNA reads as TGTGCCAGCAGCAAAGTGGCGCGGGAGGGCCCCCACAATGAGCAGTTCTTC. Translation: CASSKVAREGPHNEQFF.